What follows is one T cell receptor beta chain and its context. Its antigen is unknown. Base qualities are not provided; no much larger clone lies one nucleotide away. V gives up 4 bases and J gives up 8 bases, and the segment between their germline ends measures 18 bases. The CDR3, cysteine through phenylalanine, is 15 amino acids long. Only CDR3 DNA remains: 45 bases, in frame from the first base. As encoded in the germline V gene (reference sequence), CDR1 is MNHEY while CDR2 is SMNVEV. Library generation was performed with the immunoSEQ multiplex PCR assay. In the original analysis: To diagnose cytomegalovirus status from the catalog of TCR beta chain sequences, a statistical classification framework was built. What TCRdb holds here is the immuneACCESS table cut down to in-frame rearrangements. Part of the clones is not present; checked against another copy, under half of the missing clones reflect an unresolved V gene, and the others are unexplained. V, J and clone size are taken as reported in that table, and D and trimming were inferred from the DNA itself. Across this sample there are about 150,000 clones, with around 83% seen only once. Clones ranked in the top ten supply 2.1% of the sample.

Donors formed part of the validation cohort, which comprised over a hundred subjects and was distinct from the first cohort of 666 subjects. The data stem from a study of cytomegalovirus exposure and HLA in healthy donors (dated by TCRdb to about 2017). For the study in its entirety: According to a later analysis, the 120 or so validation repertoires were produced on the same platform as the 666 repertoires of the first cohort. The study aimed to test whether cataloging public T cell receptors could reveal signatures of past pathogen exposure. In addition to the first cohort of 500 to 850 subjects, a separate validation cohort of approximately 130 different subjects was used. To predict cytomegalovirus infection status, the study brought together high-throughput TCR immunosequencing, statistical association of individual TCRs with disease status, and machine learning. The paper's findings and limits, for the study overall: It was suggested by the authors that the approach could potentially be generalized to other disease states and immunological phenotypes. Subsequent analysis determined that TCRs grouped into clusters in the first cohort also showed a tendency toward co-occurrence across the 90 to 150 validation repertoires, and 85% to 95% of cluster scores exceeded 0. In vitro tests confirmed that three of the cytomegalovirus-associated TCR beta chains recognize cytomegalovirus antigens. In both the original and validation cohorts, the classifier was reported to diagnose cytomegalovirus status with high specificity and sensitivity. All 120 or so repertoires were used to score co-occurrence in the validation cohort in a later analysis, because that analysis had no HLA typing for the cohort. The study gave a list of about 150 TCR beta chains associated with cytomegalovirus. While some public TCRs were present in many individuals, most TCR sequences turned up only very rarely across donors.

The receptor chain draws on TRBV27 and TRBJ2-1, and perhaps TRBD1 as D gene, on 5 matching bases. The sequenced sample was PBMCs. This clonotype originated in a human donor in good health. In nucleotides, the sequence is TGTGCCAGCAGTTGGGGCTTCGTTGTCCTCGATGAGCAGTTCTTC. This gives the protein CASSWGFVVLDEQFF.